This T cell receptor (beta chain) was obtained from a study of cytotoxic CD8 clonotypes in ibrutinib-treated CLL. Study-wide background: Response samples followed a median 12 months of treatment, range 6 to 36.

To note about this clone: The antigen remains undetermined.

The data were produced by immunoSEQ multiplex PCR, yet TCRdb's version contains in-frame clones alone and is incomplete. The table shows roughly 200,000 clones, with 70% occurring only once. Notes on the study in general: Clonality was higher at ibrutinib response and returned toward baseline at progression.

Germline loops: CDR1 MNHNY, CDR2 SVGAGI (reference sequence). V was clipped by 2 bases and J by 1 base, with 6 bases between them. This CDR3 is 13 amino acids long. V usage is TRBV6-6 and J usage is TRBJ2-7; no definite D call. The receptor's source is a human donor with chronic lymphocytic leukemia. The sample here was PBMCs, taken after 12 months of ibrutinib treatment. The CDR3: CASSYMESYEQYF. In nucleotides, the CDR3 is TGTGCCAGCAGTTACATGGAATCCTACGAGCAGTACTTC.